Reported below is one T cell receptor (beta chain). Sequencing was performed with immunoSEQ multiplex PCR; in TCRdb, only in-frame clones are kept and a portion is missing. The repertoire holds tens of thousands of clones, with roughly 78% as singletons. The CDR3 runs to 15 residues. CDR1 is KGHSH and CDR2 is LQKENI in the germline V gene. V gave up 5 bases and J gave up 2 bases; unmatched junction bases: 4. These data come from a study of blood T cell repertoires in COVID-19. About the study: Sources were T cells, B-cell-depleted T cells, or PBMCs; the material itself was cDNA or gDNA.

The clonotype originates from a man aged 50 to 59 with active or convalescent COVID-19. The chain combines TRBV18 with TRBJ2-2; TRBD1 aligns across 8 bases. The specimen sequenced was peripheral blood. The CDR3 coding sequence is TGTGCCAGCTCAACAGGGACAGGAAACACCGGGGAGCTGTTTTTT. It is translated as CASSTGTGNTGELFF. The complete variable domain, with remaining parts taken from reference TRBV18 and TRBJ2-2, reads NAGVMQNPRHLVRRRGQEARLRCSPMKGHSHVYWYRQLPEEGLKFMVYLQKENIIDESGMPKERFSAEFPKEGPSILRIQQVVRGDSAAYFCASSTGTGNTGELFFGEGSRLTVL.